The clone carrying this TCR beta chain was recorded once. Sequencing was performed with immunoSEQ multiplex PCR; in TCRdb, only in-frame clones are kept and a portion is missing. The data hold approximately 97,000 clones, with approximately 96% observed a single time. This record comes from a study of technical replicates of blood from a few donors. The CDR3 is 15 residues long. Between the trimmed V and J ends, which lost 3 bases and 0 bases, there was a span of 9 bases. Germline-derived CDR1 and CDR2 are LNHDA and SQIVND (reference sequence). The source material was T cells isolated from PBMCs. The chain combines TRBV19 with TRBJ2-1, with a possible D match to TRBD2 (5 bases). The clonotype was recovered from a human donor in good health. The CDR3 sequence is CASSILGSSYNEQFF. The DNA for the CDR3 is TGTGCCAGTAGTATCTTGGGGAGCTCCTACAATGAGCAGTTCTTC. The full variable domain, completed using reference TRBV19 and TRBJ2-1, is DGGITQSPKYLFRKEGQNVTLSCEQNLNHDAMYWYRQDPGQGLRLIYYSQIVNDFQKGDIAEGYSVSREKKESFPLTVTSAQKNPTAFYLCASSILGSSYNEQFFGPGTRLTVL.